The T cell receptor beta chain under discussion was sequenced for a study of OX40 agonist ivuxolimab in advanced cancers. Study context: Patients were treated with ivuxolimab, an agonistic anti-OX40 (CD134) antibody. Three patients, one with hepatocellular carcinoma and two with cutaneous melanoma, achieved partial responses.

Generated by immunoSEQ multiplex PCR, the TCRdb table keeps only in-frame clones and is missing some. The sample shows about 45,000 clones, roughly 93% of them seen only once. About this clone itself: Its target is not known.

General study results and limits: Among T cells, CD8+ cells averaged more expanded clones than CD4+ cells.

CDR1 MNHEY and CDR2 SMNVEV come from the germline V gene (reference sequence). V lost 8 bases, J lost 4 bases, and 13 bases stayed unmatched. The CDR3 consists of 15 residues. The chain has TRBV27 and TRBJ1-1; 7 nucleotides agree with TRBD1. This TCR derives from an adult with an advanced solid tumor such as melanoma, head and neck, liver or kidney cancer. The sequences come from CD4+ or CD8+ T cells sorted from blood, collected in a trial of the OX40 agonist ivuxolimab. CDR3 nucleotide sequence: TGTGCCAGCGTCCCTCGGGACAGACCGAGCACTGAAGCTTTCTTT. Translated, it gives CASVPRDRPSTEAFF.